These 8 T cell receptor beta chains were all obtained from the same sample, sequenced in a study of identical twins. TCRdb reanalysed the 5' RACE reads using MiXCR and keeps one entry per CDR3 protein. The sample records some 560,000 distinct CDR3 sequences, 9.5% to 10% being singletons. In addition, the sample was reused for a study of yellow fever vaccine responses in identical twins.

Sequences were obtained from PBMCs. The receptors come from a woman younger than 30 in good health.

This clonotype occurred a few times. The rearrangement links TRBV10-3 to TRBJ2-3, with 9 bases aligning to TRBD1. Germline trimming cut 9 bases from V and 2 bases from J; bases unmatched to any gene: 9. CDR1 is ENHRY, CDR2 SYGVKD, per germline. There are 15 residues in the CDR3. The CDR3, as DNA: TGTGCCATGGGAGGGACAGGGTCTAACACAGATACGCAGTATTTT. Protein sequence: CAMGGTGSNTDTQYF.

This clonotype was seen repeatedly, ten times or more. The V and J genes are TRBV4-1 and TRBJ2-7, with D possibly being TRBD2 (6 bases). Trimming shortened V by 1 base and J by 7 bases, and 14 bases separated the two germline ends. The CDR3 consists of 14 residues. CDR1 and CDR2 from the germline V gene are MGHRA and YSYEKL. This CDR3 reads CASSQVGLGGEQYF. CDR3 nucleotides: TGCGCCAGCAGCCAAGTGGGACTGGGTGGGGAGCAGTACTTC.

This rearrangement joins TRBV7-2 to TRBJ2-3, with D unclear. In germline, CDR1 is SGHTA, CDR2 FQGNSA. V gave up 4 bases and J gave up 15 bases, with 17 bases separating them. The CDR3 length is 12 residues. Here the CDR3 DNA reads TGTGCCAGCAGCTCGTCTCCTTACTTCCTTTATTTT. This gives the protein CASSSSPYFLYF.

This clonotype was seen more than once but under ten times. The chain has TRBV7-2 and TRBJ2-7, with TRBD2 identical over 13 bases. V was clipped by 5 bases and J by 4 bases; unmatched bases: 11. The germline V gene has CDR1 SGHTA and CDR2 FQGNSA. The CDR3 has 17 residues. The CDR3 bases are TGTGCCAGCAGCCTAACAACCGGGACTAGCGGGGCTTACGAGCAGTACTTC. Translation: CASSLTTGTSGAYEQYF. Full variable domain (remainder filled in from reference TRBV7-2 and TRBJ2-7): GAGVSQSPSNKVTEKGKDVELRCDPISGHTALYWYRQSLGQGLEFLIYFQGNSAPDKSGLPSDRFSAERTGGSVSTLTIQRTQQEDSAVYLCASSLTTGTSGAYEQYFGPGTRLTVT.

This clonotype was observed at least ten times. This chain uses TRBV20-1 with TRBJ2-5; D unclear. Germline CDR1 reads DFQATT; CDR2 reads SNEGSKA (reference sequence). This CDR3 is built from 12 residues. The germline V and J ends were trimmed by 4 bases and 5 bases, with 11 bases remaining between them. This chain's CDR3 is CSATTVGETQYF. Written as DNA, the CDR3 is TGCAGTGCTACCACGGTGGGGGAGACCCAGTACTTC.

This clonotype was seen more than once but under ten times. The rearrangement joins TRBV7-9 to TRBJ2-2, with a weak D call TRBD1 (5 bases). V was cut by 5 bases and J by 2 bases, with 12 bases left in between. Germline CDR1 and CDR2: SEHNR and FQNEAQ (reference sequence). This CDR3 comprises 15 residues. The CDR3 DNA is TGTGCCAGCAGCCACACCGACAGTAACACCGGGGAGCTGTTTTTT. It yields the protein CASSHTDSNTGELFF.

This clonotype showed up just a few times. This rearrangement joins TRBV18 to TRBJ2-3, with D uncertain. The CDR3 length is 13 residues. The V and J ends lost 7 bases and 0 bases respectively, with 8 bases between them. CDR1 KGHSH and CDR2 LQKENI come from the germline V gene. This CDR3 reads CASLSPSTDTQYF. As DNA, the CDR3 is TGTGCCAGCTTGTCCCCTAGCACAGATACGCAGTATTTT.

There are a few counts of this clonotype. This chain uses TRBV6-5 with TRBJ2-5, with no clear D. The CDR3 totals 17 residues. CDR1 and CDR2 (germline): MNHEY, SVGAGI. Trimming pared 0 bases from V and 2 bases from J, leaving 16 bases between. The CDR3 sequence: CASSYSYETDLQETQYF. The CDR3 DNA reads as TGTGCCAGCAGTTACTCCTACGAAACAGACCTACAAGAGACCCAGTACTTC.